This T cell receptor beta chain was documented in a study of blood T cell repertoires in COVID-19. On the study more broadly: Whether acute or convalescent, the COVID-19 samples came from the United States, Italy and Spain. T cells, B-cell-depleted T cells, or PBMCs provided the cDNA or gDNA that served as material.

Study processing details: Reference gene primer amplification gave nucleated cell count estimates. Profiling relied on immunoSEQ multiplex PCR, and the TCRdb table lists in-frame clones only, not all of them. V and J calls and clone size are those listed in that table; D and trimming were worked out from the DNA. The data contain roughly 250,000 clones, approximately 82% of them singletons. This CDR3 has 15 amino acids. V shed 3 bases, J shed 4 bases, and the junction held 9 bases outside the gene matches. Germline V lookup: CDR1 SGHNT, CDR2 YYREEE (reference sequence). The rearrangement links TRBV5-4 to TRBJ1-2; the match to TRBD1 covers 7 bases. The clonotype was recovered from an elderly woman with acute or convalescent COVID-19. What was sequenced was peripheral blood. CDR3 in DNA: TGTGCCAGCAGCTCCCGGGACAGACTGTTCTATGGCTACACCTTC. Amino acid sequence: CASSSRDRLFYGYTF.